What follows are 25 T cell receptor beta chains derived from one specimen sequenced in a study of CD8 T cells in Susac syndrome. A quantity of roughly 0.5 to 1 ug RNA underwent reverse transcription using random hexamers. One entry per CDR3 protein results from TCRdb running MiXCR on the immunoSEQ multiplex PCR reads. The repertoire has under 110,000 distinct CDR3 sequences, around 94% of them found once; the top ten carry 0.41%. Sequenced: CD8+ T cells from PBMCs. The receptors here all came from a human donor with Susac syndrome.

The chain employs TRBV29-1 and TRBJ1-2; D is unclear. The CDR3 sequence is 15 residues long. Germline V gene data show CDR1 as SQVTM and CDR2 as ANQGSEA. V lost 3 bases to trimming and J lost 0 bases, with 14 bases between them. Here the CDR3 reads CSVDSEDGPNYGYTF. The DNA for the CDR3 is TGCAGCGTTGACTCCGAGGACGGTCCTAACTATGGCTACACCTTC.

The chain couples TRBV9 to TRBJ2-3, with 7 bases that match TRBD2. In germline, CDR1 is SGDLS, CDR2 YYNGEE. Trimming took 0 bases from V and 2 from J; bases not matched to a gene: 6. CDR3 length: 16 amino acids. The CDR3: CASSVGGGGHTDTQYF. The CDR3 nucleotides read TGTGCCAGCAGCGTAGGCGGGGGAGGACACACAGATACGCAGTATTTT.

The CDR3 is CSVLVTNTGELFF. CDR3 bases: TGCAGCGTGTTAGTAACGAACACCGGGGAGCTGTTTTTT. This chain joins TRBV29-1 and TRBJ2-2; D is unclear. Trimming stripped 6 bases from V and 0 bases from J, with 8 bases between. There are 13 residues in the CDR3. Germline loops: CDR1 SQVTM, CDR2 ANQGSEA.

This chain connects TRBV4-3 to TRBJ1-6; D gene uncertain. V was cut by 0 bases and J by 7 bases, with 7 bases left in between. The CDR3 extends over 14 amino acids. Germline CDR1 reads LGHNA; CDR2 reads YSLEER. In nucleotides, the CDR3 is TGCGCCAGCAGCCAAGATTCTAGCAATTCACCCCTCCACTTT. The encoded protein is CASSQDSSNSPLHF.

J is TRBJ1-5 and V is TRBV14; D not resolved. CDR3 length: 12 residues. V dropped 0 bases and J dropped 7 bases, with 4 bases sitting between them. Germline V gene sequence: CDR1 SGHDN, CDR2 FVKESK. The CDR3 reads CASSQDSQPQHF. For the CDR3, the DNA is TGTGCCAGCAGCCAAGATTCACAGCCCCAGCATTTT.

The rearrangement links TRBV6-2 or TRBV6-3 to TRBJ2-5; D gene uncertain. V was pared by 7 bases and J by 4 bases, with 10 bases between. Germline lookup yields CDR1 MNHEY and CDR2 SVGEGT. The CDR3 has 12 residues. CDR3 nucleotide sequence: TGTGCCAGCAACCCCCCTGGAGAGACCCAGTACTTC. Amino acid sequence: CASNPPGETQYF.

This chain connects TRBV5-6 to TRBJ1-1, with D unclear. Per the germline V gene, CDR1 is SGHDT and CDR2 is YYEEEE. V shed 2 bases and J shed 4 bases, with 6 bases lying between them. This CDR3 comprises 12 residues. In nucleotides, the CDR3 is TGTGCCAGCAGCTTAAGCCTCACTGAAGCTTTCTTT. It encodes CASSLSLTEAFF.

The chain combines TRBV19 with TRBJ2-7; either TRBD1 or TRBD2 may supply D (5 bases each). CDR3 length: 13 amino acids. From germline, CDR1 is LNHDA and CDR2 SQIVND (reference sequence). V was trimmed by 5 bases and J by 3 bases, leaving 11 bases between them. The CDR3: CASSAGTDYEQYF. The CDR3 DNA reads TGTGCCAGTAGTGCCGGGACGGACTACGAGCAGTACTTC.

The chain carries TRBV7-9 and TRBJ2-7, with 7 bases aligning to TRBD1. After removal of 5 bases from V and 4 bases from J, the junction contained 8 bases not matched to a gene. The CDR3 length is 14 residues. The germline V gene has CDR1 SEHNR and CDR2 FQNEAQ (reference sequence). The CDR3 nucleotides are TGTGCCAGCAGCCCCCCGGGACAGCCTTACGAGCAGTACTTC. Its protein product is CASSPPGQPYEQYF.

This chain connects TRBV11-2 to TRBJ2-4, with D perhaps matching TRBD1 or TRBD2 (5 bases each). From germline, CDR1 is SGHAT and CDR2 FQNNGV. Between the trimmed V and J ends, which lost 4 bases and 0 bases, there was a span of 13 bases. The CDR3 has 16 amino acids. The CDR3 sequence is CASSSSTGLAKNIQYF. The CDR3 nucleotides read TGTGCCAGCAGCTCCTCCACGGGGCTAGCCAAAAACATTCAGTACTTC.

The chain couples TRBV7-9 to TRBJ1-1; a possible D gene is TRBD1 (5 bases). Per germline, CDR1 SEHNR and CDR2 FQNEAQ (reference sequence). With 5 bases removed from V and 7 bases from J, the gap between germline ends came to 8 bases. This CDR3 region has 11 residues. CDR3: CASSAGGEAFF. Written as DNA, the CDR3 is TGTGCCAGCAGCGCCGGGGGTGAAGCTTTCTTT.

The chain has TRBV3-1 and TRBJ1-1; D is ambiguous. This CDR3 has 14 residues. The germline V gene encodes CDR1 LGHDT and CDR2 YNNKEL (reference sequence). V lost 1 base to trimming and J lost 1 base, with 7 bases between them. CDR3 DNA sequence: TGTGCCAGCAGCCAAGTCCTCAGGAACACTGAAGCTTTCTTT. It yields the protein CASSQVLRNTEAFF.

This clonotype was recorded only once. The J gene is TRBJ2-3, the V gene TRBV20-1, with D unclear. CDR3 length: 14 amino acids. Deletions cut 0 bases from V and 2 bases from J, with 9 bases between. Per the germline V gene, CDR1 is DFQATT and CDR2 is SNEGSKA (reference sequence). The DNA of the CDR3 is TGCAGTGCTAGAGACCTACATTCCACAGATACGCAGTATTTT. As protein: CSARDLHSTDTQYF.

This chain joins TRBV9 and TRBJ2-3, with D unresolved. V lost 3 bases and J lost 4, with 12 bases in between. There are 14 residues in the CDR3. Germline-derived CDR1 and CDR2 are SGDLS and YYNGEE. The CDR3 here is CASSAPGLPDTQYF. Here the CDR3 DNA reads TGTGCCAGCAGCGCGCCCGGGCTTCCAGATACGCAGTATTTT.

The chain carries TRBV21-1 and TRBJ2-7; TRBD1, the D gene given by the table, was not confirmed from the DNA. TRBV21-1 is a recognized pseudogene. This CDR3 comprises 16 residues. In DNA, the CDR3 is TGTGCCAGCACCTCTTGGTCCGGGACACCAAGATACGAGCAGTACTTC. Translated: CASTSWSGTPRYEQYF.

The rearrangement uses TRBV5-4 and TRBJ1-2; unclear D gene. The V gene's germline CDR1 is SGHNT and CDR2 YYREEE (reference sequence). Trimming took 10 bases from V and 6 from J, leaving 13 bases between them. CDR3 size: 11 residues. This CDR3 reads CAAGGGHGYTF. As DNA, the CDR3 is TGTGCCGCCGGAGGTGGACATGGCTACACCTTC.

The J gene is TRBJ2-2, the V gene TRBV20-1; no definite D call. Germline-derived CDR1 and CDR2 are DFQATT and SNEGSKA (reference sequence). Trimming took off 0 bases at V and 3 bases at J, with 11 bases between the two ends. This CDR3 spans 15 amino acids. The CDR3 DNA reads TGCAGTGCTAGAGATCCAGACGGATACACCGGGGAGCTGTTTTTT. Protein product: CSARDPDGYTGELFF.

The rearrangement uses TRBV7-9 and TRBJ2-1; maybe TRBD1 (5 bases). Looked up from germline, CDR1 is SEHNR and CDR2 is FQNEAQ (reference sequence). V was cut by 5 bases and J by 6 bases, with 8 bases left in between. The CDR3 loop spans 12 amino acids. This chain's CDR3 is CASSQQGNEQFF. In nucleotides, the CDR3 is TGTGCCAGCAGCCAGCAGGGCAATGAGCAGTTCTTC.

The chain joins TRBV20-1 to TRBJ2-7; perhaps TRBD2 as D (6 bases). This CDR3 region has 16 residues. Germline V gene sequence: CDR1 DFQATT, CDR2 SNEGSKA (reference sequence). V was clipped by 0 bases and J by 3 bases, with 18 bases between them. The CDR3 DNA reads TGCAGTGCTAGAGACTCCCAGCGGGTCCGGGGCTACGAGCAGTACTTC. Its protein product is CSARDSQRVRGYEQYF.

The chain joins TRBV12-5 to TRBJ1-2; 8 bases fit TRBD1. V dropped 8 bases and J dropped 7; count of bases not matched to a gene: 9. CDR3 length: 13 residues. From germline, CDR1 is LGHNT and CDR2 FRNRAP. DNA of the CDR3: TGTGCTAGTATTCCACCAGGGGGCTCTGGCTACACCTTC. This gives the protein CASIPPGGSGYTF.

Sample share makes this clonotype medium-sized. The CDR3 DNA sequence: TGTGCCAGCAGCCGACTAGTCCATGGCACAGATACGCAGTATTTT. Residues: CASSRLVHGTDTQYF. The J gene is TRBJ2-3, the V gene TRBV6-1, with D perhaps matching TRBD2 (6 bases). Looked up from germline, CDR1 is MNHNS and CDR2 is SASEGT. The CDR3 runs to 15 residues. Trimming removed 6 bases at V and 1 base at J, with 14 bases between.

The chain links TRBV15 to TRBJ2-1, with 11 bases aligning to TRBD2. From germline, CDR1 is LNHNV and CDR2 YYDKDF (reference sequence). The ends lost 0 bases at V and 7 bases at J; junction bases unmatched: 2. The CDR3 is 15 amino acids. CDR3 protein: CATSRDSGGANEQFF. CDR3 DNA sequence: TGTGCCACCAGCAGAGATAGCGGGGGGGCAAATGAGCAGTTCTTC. Variable domain in full (rest from reference TRBV15 and TRBJ2-1): DAMVIQNPRYQVTQFGKPVTLSCSQTLNHNVMYWYQQKSSQAPKLLFHYYDKDFNNEADTPDNFQSRRPNTSFCFLDIRSPGLGDTAMYLCATSRDSGGANEQFFGPGTRLTVL.

V and J are TRBV4-1 and TRBJ2-7; maybe TRBD1 (6 bases). The germline gives CDR1 MGHRA, CDR2 YSYEKL. The CDR3 has 14 amino acids. V lost 5 bases and J lost 5, with 16 bases in between. CDR3 sequence reads: CASSNRDTGDEQYF. As DNA, the CDR3 is TGCGCCAGCAGCAACCGGGACACCGGGGACGAGCAGTACTTC.

V gene TRBV14 combines with J gene TRBJ1-2, with TRBD1 matching 7 bases. Germline V gene data show CDR1 as SGHDN and CDR2 as FVKESK. CDR3 length: 13 residues. V was clipped by 1 base and J by 7 bases; unmatched bases: 3. The CDR3 region has the DNA TGTGCCAGCAGCCAAGCCTCAGGGGGTGGCTACACCTTC. It translates to CASSQASGGGYTF.

The chain uses TRBV3-1 and TRBJ2-5; D perhaps matches TRBD2 (5 bases). The V gene lost 0 bases and the J gene lost 6 bases, with 14 bases spanning the gap. The germline gives CDR1 LGHDT, CDR2 YNNKEL (reference sequence). The CDR3 has 15 residues. CDR3 sequence: CASSQDNLARKTQYF. CDR3 nucleotide sequence: TGTGCCAGCAGCCAAGATAATCTAGCCCGGAAGACCCAGTACTTC.